Listed below are T cell receptor beta chains from one sample, sequenced in a study of blood T cell repertoires in COVID-19. Assay: immunoSEQ multiplex PCR; the TCRdb copy retains only in-frame clones and omits some. Counted here are some 130,000 clones, around 86% occurring once; the ten biggest clones make up over 15%. Sequenced sample: PBMCs or T cells enriched from blood (not recorded which). These receptors were collected from a man aged 25 to 45 who had recovered from COVID-19. Each CDR3 is given with its conserved first and last residue. Only part of the rows carry a size: once, few, many, or a class if the clone is expanded.

cdr3_length v_call clone_size cdr3_aa
17 TRBV9 - CASSVMSSGSTTGELFF
15 TRBV7-9 few CASSLVGVGYTEAFF
14 TRBV19 - CATQQGFADNRAFF
10 TRBV29-1 once CSVGDRGYTF
15 TRBV4-1 once CASSPRTSGTDTQYF
16 TRBV11-3 many CASSLDGQNSGNTIYF
13 TRBV30 - CAWRGRRDTEAFF
15 TRBV6-5 - CASSSIGTGYYEQYF
13 TRBV11-2 - CASSLDRQGEAFF
18 TRBV7-9 - CASSLVLNHGQGARGYTF
15 TRBV27 - CASSLRTTGADTQYF
16 TRBV11-1 - CASSLVRHGHTDTQYF
13 TRBV29-1 - CSVDWGQGTPQHF
13 TRBV3-1/TRBV3-2 - CASSQTGVYGYTF